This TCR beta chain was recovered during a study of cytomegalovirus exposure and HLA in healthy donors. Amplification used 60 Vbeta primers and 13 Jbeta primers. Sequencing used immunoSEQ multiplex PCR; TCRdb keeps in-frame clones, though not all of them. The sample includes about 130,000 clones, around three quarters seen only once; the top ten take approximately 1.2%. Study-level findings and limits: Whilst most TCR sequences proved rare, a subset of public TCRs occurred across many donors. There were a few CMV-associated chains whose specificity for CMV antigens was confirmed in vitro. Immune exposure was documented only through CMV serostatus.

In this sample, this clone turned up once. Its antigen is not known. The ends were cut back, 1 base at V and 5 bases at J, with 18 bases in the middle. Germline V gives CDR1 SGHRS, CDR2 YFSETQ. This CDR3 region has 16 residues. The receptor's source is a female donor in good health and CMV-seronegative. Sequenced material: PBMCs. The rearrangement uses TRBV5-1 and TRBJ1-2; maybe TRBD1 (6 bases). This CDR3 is CASSLNRDTGIYGYTF. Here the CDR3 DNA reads TGCGCCAGCAGCTTGAACCGGGACACCGGGATATATGGCTACACCTTC. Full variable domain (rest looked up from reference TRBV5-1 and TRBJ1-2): KAGVTQTPRYLIKTRGQQVTLSCSPISGHRSVSWYQQTPGQGLQFLFEYFSETQRNKGNFPGRFSGRQFSNSRSEMNVSTLELGDSALYLCASSLNRDTGIYGYTFGSGTRLTVV.